These T cell receptor beta chains were read from a single sample in a study of blood T cell repertoires in COVID-19. TCRdb's table, derived via immunoSEQ multiplex PCR, lists solely in-frame clones and lacks some. The sample holds about 78,000 clones, 90% seen once. The sequencing input was peripheral blood. The receptors originated from a woman older than 75 with active or convalescent COVID-19. Each CDR3 is given with its conserved first and last residue.

J | V | CDR3
TRBJ1-4 | TRBV5-1 | CASSFEGATNEKLFF
TRBJ1-3 | TRBV9 | CASSLEHSGNTIYF
TRBJ2-3 | TRBV29-1 | CSVARLAGTTDTQYF
TRBJ2-1 | TRBV29-1 | CSVDRRSSGMRNEQFF
TRBJ1-2 | TRBV30 | CALGGGYTF
TRBJ2-3 | TRBV19 | CASTGQFSTDTQYF
TRBJ2-5 | TRBV3-1/TRBV3-2 | CASSLRTYQETQYF
TRBJ2-7 | TRBV7-9 | CASTDRLAGTYEQYF
TRBJ2-4 | TRBV28 | CASSSGLAVAKNIQYF
TRBJ2-1 | TRBV29-1 | CSGGAGSRAYNEQFF
TRBJ1-1 | TRBV6-1 | CASSEYGQGDTEAFF
TRBJ2-5 | TRBV28 | CASSPGTGGWETQYF
TRBJ2-5 | TRBV6-5 | CASRGQGQETQYF
TRBJ1-5 | TRBV18 | CASSPDWGRNQPQHF
TRBJ2-1 | TRBV19 | CASSVRLAGLYNEQFF
TRBJ2-2 | TRBV19 | CASSDRGPLAGELFF
TRBJ2-5 | TRBV7-7 | CASSLALGTQQETQYF
TRBJ2-7 | TRBV19 | CASSHTGTYEQYF
TRBJ1-2 | TRBV5-6 | CASSLEQGWNYGYTF
TRBJ2-2 | TRBV12-1 | CASSFGSREGPITGELFF
TRBJ1-1 | TRBV25-1 | CASSELNRKAFF
TRBJ2-3 | TRBV6-2/TRBV6-3 | CASSSRTSGSTDTQYF
TRBJ2-5 | TRBV3-1/TRBV3-2 | CASSQMAGDTMRETQYF